This is a list of T cell receptor beta chains from one sample in a study of blood T cell repertoires in COVID-19. Generated by immunoSEQ multiplex PCR, the TCRdb table keeps only in-frame clones and is missing some. The sample has more than 300,000 clones, more than 80% seen once. Sequencing was carried out using peripheral blood. The receptors originated from a man aged 18 to 29 who had recovered from COVID-19. The CDR3 runs from the conserved cysteine through the conserved F or W. The D gene is left open where the match is weak. For some rows the clone size is stated as once, few or many, or as a class when expanded; others skip it.

abundance: -
d_gene: -
v_gene: TRBV19
j_gene: TRBJ1-2
CDR3nt: TGTGCCAGTAGCTTCCTCTACCTCACAGGGACGATCACGGATGGCTACACCTTC
CDR3aa: CASSFLYLTGTITDGYTF

abundance: -
d_gene: TRBD2
v_gene: TRBV7-2
j_gene: TRBJ2-7
CDR3nt: TGTGCCAGCAGCTTAGGCCCGGGGCTAGCGGGGGGATCCTACGAGCAGTACTTC
CDR3aa: CASSLGPGLAGGSYEQYF

abundance: once
d_gene: TRBD1
v_gene: TRBV2
j_gene: TRBJ1-1
CDR3nt: TGTGCCAGCAGTTACCTGGGACAGGGGATGAACACTGAAGCTTTCTTT
CDR3aa: CASSYLGQGMNTEAFF

abundance: once
d_gene: TRBD2
v_gene: TRBV18
j_gene: TRBJ2-7
CDR3nt: TGTGCCAGCTCACCTTTTGATAGCGGGGCGTCCTACGAGCAGTACTTC
CDR3aa: CASSPFDSGASYEQYF

abundance: -
d_gene: TRBD2
v_gene: TRBV9
j_gene: TRBJ2-7
CDR3nt: TGTGCCAGCAGCCTCACCCGGTGGGGGGGACCCTACGAGCAGTACTTC
CDR3aa: CASSLTRWGGPYEQYF

abundance: once
d_gene: TRBD1
v_gene: TRBV6-6
j_gene: TRBJ1-2
CDR3nt: TGTGCCAGCACCCCTCGACAGGGGGCTAACTATGGCTACACCTTC
CDR3aa: CASTPRQGANYGYTF

abundance: -
d_gene: -
v_gene: TRBV7-9
j_gene: TRBJ2-5
CDR3nt: TGTGCCAGCAGCCCAGGGTCTACAGGGTGGAGGGAGACCCAGTACTTC
CDR3aa: CASSPGSTGWRETQYF

abundance: -
d_gene: -
v_gene: TRBV9
j_gene: TRBJ1-2
CDR3nt: TGTGCCAGCAGCCTTCCTCCTAACTATGGCTACACCTTC
CDR3aa: CASSLPPNYGYTF

abundance: -
d_gene: TRBD2
v_gene: TRBV6-5
j_gene: TRBJ2-1
CDR3nt: TGTGCCAGCAGTTACTTCGGGACTAGCGGGATCAATGAGCAGTTCTTC
CDR3aa: CASSYFGTSGINEQFF

abundance: -
d_gene: TRBD1
v_gene: TRBV7-9
j_gene: TRBJ1-2
CDR3nt: TGTGCCAGCAGCCTCGGGACAGCCTATGGCTACACCTTC
CDR3aa: CASSLGTAYGYTF

abundance: once
d_gene: -
v_gene: TRBV19
j_gene: TRBJ2-5
CDR3nt: TGTGCCAGTAGTATAGAACTAGTCGGACAAGAGACCCAGTACTTC
CDR3aa: CASSIELVGQETQYF

abundance: -
d_gene: -
v_gene: TRBV9
j_gene: TRBJ1-3
CDR3nt: TGTGCCAGCAGCGTAGGCGGAGGGTCCTCAAGCTCTGGAAACACCATATATTTT
CDR3aa: CASSVGGGSSSSGNTIYF

abundance: -
d_gene: -
v_gene: TRBV12-3/TRBV12-4
j_gene: TRBJ1-6
CDR3nt: TGTGCCAGCAGCCTCGGAGGTTCACCCCTCCACTTT
CDR3aa: CASSLGGSPLHF

abundance: -
d_gene: -
v_gene: TRBV5-4
j_gene: TRBJ1-1
CDR3nt: TGTGCCAGCAGCGACTGGGGCTCGACGAAAGGAGCTTTCTTT
CDR3aa: CASSDWGSTKGAFF

abundance: -
d_gene: -
v_gene: TRBV11-3
j_gene: TRBJ1-1
CDR3nt: TGTGCCAGCAGCCTACACAACCAGGGGACTGAAGCTTTCTTT
CDR3aa: CASSLHNQGTEAFF

abundance: -
d_gene: TRBD2
v_gene: TRBV7-6
j_gene: TRBJ2-1
CDR3nt: TGTGCCAGCAGCGCACTAGCGGGAGGGCCTAATGAGCAGTTCTTC
CDR3aa: CASSALAGGPNEQFF

abundance: few
d_gene: -
v_gene: TRBV19
j_gene: TRBJ1-1
CDR3nt: TGTGCCAGTAGTGAAAGCGGGACTAAATTCTTTGAAGCTTTCTTT
CDR3aa: CASSESGTKFFEAFF

abundance: -
d_gene: TRBD1
v_gene: TRBV6-5
j_gene: TRBJ2-2
CDR3nt: TGTGCCCCCTACAGGGGTGGGAACACCGGGGAGCTGTTTTTT
CDR3aa: CAPYRGGNTGELFF

abundance: -
d_gene: -
v_gene: TRBV3-1/TRBV3-2
j_gene: TRBJ2-3
CDR3nt: TGTGCCAGCAGCCAAGATCGAGATACGCAGTATTTT
CDR3aa: CASSQDRDTQYF

abundance: -
d_gene: -
v_gene: TRBV4-2
j_gene: TRBJ2-1
CDR3nt: TGTGCCAGCAGCCAAGATATCGTGAGCTCCTACAATGAGCAGTTCTTC
CDR3aa: CASSQDIVSSYNEQFF

abundance: -
d_gene: TRBD2
v_gene: TRBV5-8
j_gene: TRBJ2-7
CDR3nt: TGTGCCAGCAGCTTGGTGGTTAGCGGGAGGGCCGTTTCCTACGAGCAGTACTTC
CDR3aa: CASSLVVSGRAVSYEQYF

abundance: -
d_gene: -
v_gene: TRBV5-1
j_gene: TRBJ2-1
CDR3nt: TGCGCCAGCAGCTTGGGGGCAGGGCCCTACAATGAGCAGTTCTTC
CDR3aa: CASSLGAGPYNEQFF

abundance: once
d_gene: -
v_gene: TRBV5-1
j_gene: TRBJ2-2
CDR3nt: TGCGCCAGCAGCTTGGCCCCCGGGGCCGGGGAGCTGTTTTTT
CDR3aa: CASSLAPGAGELFF

abundance: -
d_gene: -
v_gene: TRBV4-1
j_gene: TRBJ1-2
CDR3nt: TGCGCCAGCAGCCAAACTCCACAGGGTGACTATGGCTACACCTTC
CDR3aa: CASSQTPQGDYGYTF

abundance: -
d_gene: -
v_gene: TRBV4-3
j_gene: TRBJ2-3
CDR3nt: TGCGCCAGCAGCCAAGACGGACAGACCTTTAGCACAGATACGCAGTATTTT
CDR3aa: CASSQDGQTFSTDTQYF

abundance: once
d_gene: -
v_gene: TRBV19
j_gene: TRBJ1-1
CDR3nt: TGTGCCAGTAGTGACCAGGGATGGTTTACTGAAGCTTTCTTT
CDR3aa: CASSDQGWFTEAFF

abundance: once
d_gene: TRBD1
v_gene: TRBV5-1
j_gene: TRBJ1-4
CDR3nt: TGCGCCAGCAGCTTTTCAGTGGTAGGACAGGGGGATGAAAAACTGTTTTTT
CDR3aa: CASSFSVVGQGDEKLFF

abundance: -
d_gene: TRBD1
v_gene: TRBV7-9
j_gene: TRBJ2-5
CDR3nt: TGTGCCAGCAGCTACATGACAGGGGTCGAGACCCAGTACTTC
CDR3aa: CASSYMTGVETQYF

abundance: -
d_gene: TRBD1
v_gene: TRBV6-4
j_gene: TRBJ1-5
CDR3nt: TGTGCCAGCAGTGAGCAGGGGGAGTCAGGTCAGCCCCAGCATTTT
CDR3aa: CASSEQGESGQPQHF

abundance: -
d_gene: TRBD1
v_gene: TRBV2
j_gene: TRBJ1-5
CDR3nt: TGTGCCAGCAGGGAAGGGGGCTGGCAGCCCCAGCATTTT
CDR3aa: CASREGGWQPQHF

abundance: -
d_gene: TRBD1
v_gene: TRBV10-3
j_gene: TRBJ2-5
CDR3nt: TGTGCCACCCACATTACCGGGACAGGGCCGCAAGAGACCCAGTACTTC
CDR3aa: CATHITGTGPQETQYF

abundance: few
d_gene: -
v_gene: TRBV11-2
j_gene: TRBJ1-2
CDR3nt: TGTGCCAGCAGCTTAGATCAGACAGACACGCCAGTCTTC
CDR3aa: CASSLDQTDTPVF

abundance: -
d_gene: -
v_gene: TRBV11-1
j_gene: TRBJ2-5
CDR3nt: TGTGCCAGCAGCTTAGGGAGCCAAGAGACCCAGTACTTC
CDR3aa: CASSLGSQETQYF

abundance: -
d_gene: -
v_gene: TRBV12-3/TRBV12-4
j_gene: TRBJ1-1
CDR3nt: TGTGCCAGCAGTTTCAGGGCGAACACTGAAGCTTTCTTT
CDR3aa: CASSFRANTEAFF

abundance: -
d_gene: TRBD2
v_gene: TRBV11-1
j_gene: TRBJ2-5
CDR3nt: TGTGCCAGCAGCTTTAGACTAGCGGGGGTTGAGACCCAGTACTTC
CDR3aa: CASSFRLAGVETQYF

abundance: -
d_gene: TRBD2
v_gene: TRBV6-6
j_gene: TRBJ2-5
CDR3nt: TGTGCCAGCAGCCGGACTAGCGGGCAGACCCAGTACTTC
CDR3aa: CASSRTSGQTQYF

abundance: -
d_gene: -
v_gene: TRBV9
j_gene: TRBJ1-4
CDR3nt: TGTGCCAGCAGCTCGGGATTGGAGGAAAAACTGTTTTTT
CDR3aa: CASSSGLEEKLFF

abundance: -
d_gene: -
v_gene: TRBV19
j_gene: TRBJ2-1
CDR3nt: TGTGCCAGTAGTATAGGGGGAGTCAATGAGCAGTTCTTC
CDR3aa: CASSIGGVNEQFF

abundance: once
d_gene: TRBD2
v_gene: TRBV12-5
j_gene: TRBJ2-5
CDR3nt: TGTGCTAGTGGTTTGGGGACCCTAGCGGGAGTTGGAGAGACCCAGTACTTC
CDR3aa: CASGLGTLAGVGETQYF

abundance: once
d_gene: -
v_gene: TRBV12-3/TRBV12-4
j_gene: TRBJ2-4
CDR3nt: TGTGCCAGCAGTTTACGAGGTGTTGGCATTCAGTACTTC
CDR3aa: CASSLRGVGIQYF

abundance: -
d_gene: TRBD1
v_gene: TRBV28
j_gene: TRBJ2-2
CDR3nt: TGTGCCAGCAGTCTCGGGACAGATCCCGGGGAGCTGTTTTTT
CDR3aa: CASSLGTDPGELFF

abundance: -
d_gene: TRBD1
v_gene: TRBV5-1
j_gene: TRBJ2-1
CDR3nt: TGCGCCAGCGATCCGGGACAGGGAGATGAGCAGTTCTTC
CDR3aa: CASDPGQGDEQFF